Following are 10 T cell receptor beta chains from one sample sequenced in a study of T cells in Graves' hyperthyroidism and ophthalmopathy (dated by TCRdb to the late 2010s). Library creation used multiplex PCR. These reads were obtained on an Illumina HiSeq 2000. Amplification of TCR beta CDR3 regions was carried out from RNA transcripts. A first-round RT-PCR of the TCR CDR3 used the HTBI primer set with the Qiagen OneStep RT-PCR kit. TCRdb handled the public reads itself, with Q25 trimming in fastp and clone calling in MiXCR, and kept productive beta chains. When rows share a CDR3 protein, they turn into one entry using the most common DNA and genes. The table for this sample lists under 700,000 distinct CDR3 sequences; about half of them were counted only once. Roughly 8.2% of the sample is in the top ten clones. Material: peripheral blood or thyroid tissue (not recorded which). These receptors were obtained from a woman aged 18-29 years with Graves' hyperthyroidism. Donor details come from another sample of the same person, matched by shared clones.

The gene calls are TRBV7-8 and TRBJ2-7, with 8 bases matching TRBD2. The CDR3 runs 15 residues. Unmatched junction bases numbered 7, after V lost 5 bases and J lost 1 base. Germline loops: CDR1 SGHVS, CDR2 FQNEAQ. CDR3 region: CASSPGGGESYEQYF. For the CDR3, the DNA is TGTGCCAGCAGCCCGGGGGGGGGCGAGTCCTACGAGCAGTACTTC.

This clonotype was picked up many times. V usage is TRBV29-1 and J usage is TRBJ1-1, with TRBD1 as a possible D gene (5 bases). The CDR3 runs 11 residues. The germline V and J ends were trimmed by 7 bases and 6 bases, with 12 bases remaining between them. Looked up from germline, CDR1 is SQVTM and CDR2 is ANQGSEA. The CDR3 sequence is CSAVGGAEAFF. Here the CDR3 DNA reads TGCAGCGCCGTGGGGGGGGCTGAAGCTTTCTTT.

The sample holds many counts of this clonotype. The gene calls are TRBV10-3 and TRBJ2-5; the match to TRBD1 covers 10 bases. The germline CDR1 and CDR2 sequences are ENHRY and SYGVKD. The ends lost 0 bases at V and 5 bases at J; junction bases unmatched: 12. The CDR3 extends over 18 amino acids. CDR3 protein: CAISESQGQGVNPETQYF. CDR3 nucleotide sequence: TGTGCCATCAGTGAGTCCCAAGGACAGGGGGTCAATCCGGAGACCCAGTACTTC.

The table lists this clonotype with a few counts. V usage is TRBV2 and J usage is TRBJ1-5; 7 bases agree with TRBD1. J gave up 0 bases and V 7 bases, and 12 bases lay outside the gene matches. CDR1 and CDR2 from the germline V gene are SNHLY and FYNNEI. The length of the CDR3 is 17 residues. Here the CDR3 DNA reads TGTGCCAGCACCCTATCAGGGGGGCCCTATAGCAATCAGCCCCAGCATTTT. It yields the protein CASTLSGGPYSNQPQHF.

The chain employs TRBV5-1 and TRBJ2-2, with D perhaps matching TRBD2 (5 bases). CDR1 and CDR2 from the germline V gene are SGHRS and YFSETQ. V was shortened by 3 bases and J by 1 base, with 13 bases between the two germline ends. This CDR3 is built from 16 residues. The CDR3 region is CASSSSPGVNTGELFF. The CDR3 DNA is TGCGCCAGCAGCTCCTCCCCCGGGGTGAACACCGGGGAGCTGTTTTTT.

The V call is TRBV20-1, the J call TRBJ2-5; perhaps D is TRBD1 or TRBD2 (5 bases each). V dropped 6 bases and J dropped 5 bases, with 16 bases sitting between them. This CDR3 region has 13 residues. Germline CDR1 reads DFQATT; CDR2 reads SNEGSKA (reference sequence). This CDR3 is CSAGARRWETQYF. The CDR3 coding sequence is TGCAGTGCCGGGGCCCGGAGATGGGAGACCCAGTACTTC.

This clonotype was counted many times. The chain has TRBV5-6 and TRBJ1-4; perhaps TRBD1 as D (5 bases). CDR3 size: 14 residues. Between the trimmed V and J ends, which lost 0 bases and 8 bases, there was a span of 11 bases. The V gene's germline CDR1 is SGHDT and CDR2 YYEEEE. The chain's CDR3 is CASSLAGMGEKLFF. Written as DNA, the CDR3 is TGTGCCAGCAGCTTGGCAGGGATGGGGGAAAAACTGTTTTTT. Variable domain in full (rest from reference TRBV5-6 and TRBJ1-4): DAGVTQSPTHLIKTRGQQVTLRCSPKSGHDTVSWYQQALGQGPQFIFQYYEEEERQRGNFPDRFSGHQFPNYSSELNVNALLLGDSALYLCASSLAGMGEKLFFGSGTQLSVL.

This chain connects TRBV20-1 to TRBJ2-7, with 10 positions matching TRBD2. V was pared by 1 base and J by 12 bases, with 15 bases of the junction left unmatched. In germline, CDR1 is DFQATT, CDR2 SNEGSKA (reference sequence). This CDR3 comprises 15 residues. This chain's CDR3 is CSARVAAGGSRDLYF. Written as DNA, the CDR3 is TGCAGTGCTAGAGTGGCAGCGGGAGGGTCCCGGGACCTGTACTTC.

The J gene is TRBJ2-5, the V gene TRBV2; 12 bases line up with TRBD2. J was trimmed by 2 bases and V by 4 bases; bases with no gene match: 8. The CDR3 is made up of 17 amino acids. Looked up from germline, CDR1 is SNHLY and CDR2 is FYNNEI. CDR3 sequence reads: CASSARGGLAGQETQYF. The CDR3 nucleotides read TGTGCCAGCAGTGCTAGAGGGGGACTAGCGGGTCAAGAGACCCAGTACTTC. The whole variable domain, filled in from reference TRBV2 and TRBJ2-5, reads EPEVTQTPSHQVTQMGQEVILRCVPISNHLYFYWYRQILGQKVEFLVSFYNNEISEKSEIFDDQFSVERPDGSNFTLKIRSTKLEDSAMYFCASSARGGLAGQETQYFGPGTRLLVL.

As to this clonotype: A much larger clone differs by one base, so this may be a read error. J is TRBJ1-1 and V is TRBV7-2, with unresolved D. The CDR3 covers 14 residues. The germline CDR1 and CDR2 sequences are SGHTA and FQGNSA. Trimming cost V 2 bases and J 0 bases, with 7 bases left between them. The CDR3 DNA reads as TGTGCCAGCAGCTTAACAGTTGTGAACACTGAAGCTTTCTTT. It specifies CASSLTVVNTEAFF.